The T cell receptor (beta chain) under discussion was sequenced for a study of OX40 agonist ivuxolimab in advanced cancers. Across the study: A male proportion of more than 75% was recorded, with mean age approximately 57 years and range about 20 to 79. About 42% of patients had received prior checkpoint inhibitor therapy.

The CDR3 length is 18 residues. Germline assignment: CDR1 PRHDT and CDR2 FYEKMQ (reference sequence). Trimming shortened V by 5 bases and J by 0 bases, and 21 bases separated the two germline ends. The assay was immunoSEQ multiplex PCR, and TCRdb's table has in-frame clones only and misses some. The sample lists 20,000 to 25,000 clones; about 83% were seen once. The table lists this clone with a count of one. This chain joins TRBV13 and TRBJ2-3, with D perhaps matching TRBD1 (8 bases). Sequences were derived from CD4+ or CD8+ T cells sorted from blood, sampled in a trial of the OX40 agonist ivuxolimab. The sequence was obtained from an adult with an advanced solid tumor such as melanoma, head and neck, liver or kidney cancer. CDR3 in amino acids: CASSAAHGQGGSTDTQYF. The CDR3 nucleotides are TGTGCCAGCAGCGCTGCCCACGGACAGGGAGGGAGCACAGATACGCAGTATTTT.